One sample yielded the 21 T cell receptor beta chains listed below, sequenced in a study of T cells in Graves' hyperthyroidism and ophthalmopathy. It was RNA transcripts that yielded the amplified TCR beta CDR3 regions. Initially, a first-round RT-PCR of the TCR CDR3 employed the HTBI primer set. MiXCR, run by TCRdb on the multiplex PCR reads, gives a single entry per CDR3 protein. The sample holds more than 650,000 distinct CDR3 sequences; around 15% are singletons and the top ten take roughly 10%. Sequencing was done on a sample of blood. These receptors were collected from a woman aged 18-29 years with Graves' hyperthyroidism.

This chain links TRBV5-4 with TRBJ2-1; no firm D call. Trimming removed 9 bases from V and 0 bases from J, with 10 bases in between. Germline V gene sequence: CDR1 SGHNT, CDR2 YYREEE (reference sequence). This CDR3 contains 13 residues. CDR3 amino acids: CATRTDSYNEQFF. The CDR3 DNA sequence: TGTGCCACCAGGACGGACTCCTACAATGAGCAGTTCTTC.

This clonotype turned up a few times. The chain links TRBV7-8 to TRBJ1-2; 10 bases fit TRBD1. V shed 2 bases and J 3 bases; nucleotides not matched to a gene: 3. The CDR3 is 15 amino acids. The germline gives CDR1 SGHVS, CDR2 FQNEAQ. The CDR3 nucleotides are TGTGCCAGCAGCTTACGGGACAGGGGTGACTATGGCTACACCTTC. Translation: CASSLRDRGDYGYTF.

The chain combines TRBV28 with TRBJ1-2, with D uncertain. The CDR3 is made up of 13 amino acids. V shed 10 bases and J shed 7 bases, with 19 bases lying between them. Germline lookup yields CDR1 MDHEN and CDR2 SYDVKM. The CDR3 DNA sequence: TGTGCCACCACTAAGGAAAGTTTTATTGGCTACACCTTC. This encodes CATTKESFIGYTF.

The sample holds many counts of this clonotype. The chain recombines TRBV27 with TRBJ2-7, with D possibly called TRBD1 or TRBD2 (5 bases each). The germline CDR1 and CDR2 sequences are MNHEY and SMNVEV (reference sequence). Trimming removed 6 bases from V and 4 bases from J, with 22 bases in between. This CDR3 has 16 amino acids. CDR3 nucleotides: TGTGCCAGCAGCCTATTAACCGGGACGAGCCTTTACGAGCAGTACTTC. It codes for CASSLLTGTSLYEQYF.

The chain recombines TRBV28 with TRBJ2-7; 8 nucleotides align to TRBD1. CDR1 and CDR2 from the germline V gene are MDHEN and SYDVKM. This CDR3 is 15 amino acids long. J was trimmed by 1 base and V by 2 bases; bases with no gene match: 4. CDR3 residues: CASSLPRTGSYEQYF. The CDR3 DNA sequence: TGTGCCAGCAGTTTACCTAGGACAGGGTCCTACGAGCAGTACTTC.

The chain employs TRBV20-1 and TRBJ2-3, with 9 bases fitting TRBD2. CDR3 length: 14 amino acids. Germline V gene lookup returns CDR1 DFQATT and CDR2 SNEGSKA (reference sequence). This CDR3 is CRAGGGRGPDTQYF. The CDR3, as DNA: TGCAGGGCGGGGGGCGGGAGGGGCCCAGATACGCAGTATTTT.

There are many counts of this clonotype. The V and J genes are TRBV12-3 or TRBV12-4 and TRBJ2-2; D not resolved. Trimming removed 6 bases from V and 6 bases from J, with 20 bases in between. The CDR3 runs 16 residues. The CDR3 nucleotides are TGTGCCAGCAGGCCGCTCCGGTGGATGGCGCCCGGGGAGCTGTTTTTT. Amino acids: CASRPLRWMAPGELFF.

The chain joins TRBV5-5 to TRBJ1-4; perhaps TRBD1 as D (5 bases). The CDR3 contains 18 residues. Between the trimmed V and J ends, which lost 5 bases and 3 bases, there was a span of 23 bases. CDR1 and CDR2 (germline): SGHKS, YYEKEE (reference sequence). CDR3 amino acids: CASSTEGLGIAANEKLFF. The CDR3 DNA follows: TGTGCCAGCAGTACTGAGGGACTAGGGATTGCAGCTAATGAAAAACTGTTTTTT.

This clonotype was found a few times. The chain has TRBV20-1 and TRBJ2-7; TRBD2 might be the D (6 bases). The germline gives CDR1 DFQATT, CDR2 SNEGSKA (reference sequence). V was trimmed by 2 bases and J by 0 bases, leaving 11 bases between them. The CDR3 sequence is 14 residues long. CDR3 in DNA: TGCAGTGCTAGACCGGAGGGAAACTCCTACGAGCAGTACTTC. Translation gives CSARPEGNSYEQYF.

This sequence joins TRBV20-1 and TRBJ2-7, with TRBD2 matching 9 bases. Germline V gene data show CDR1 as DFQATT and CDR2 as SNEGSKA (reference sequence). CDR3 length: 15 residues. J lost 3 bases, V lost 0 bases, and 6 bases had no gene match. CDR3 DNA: TGCAGTGCTAGAGATACTAGCGGGTCCTACTACGAGCAGTACTTC. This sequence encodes CSARDTSGSYYEQYF.

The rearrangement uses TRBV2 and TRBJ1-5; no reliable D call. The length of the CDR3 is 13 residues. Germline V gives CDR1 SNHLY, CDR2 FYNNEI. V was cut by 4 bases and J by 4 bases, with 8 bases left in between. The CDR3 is CASSVDPNQPQHF. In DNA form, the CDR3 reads TGTGCCAGCAGTGTGGATCCGAATCAGCCCCAGCATTTT. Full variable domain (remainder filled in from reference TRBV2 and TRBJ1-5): EPEVTQTPSHQVTQMGQEVILRCVPISNHLYFYWYRQILGQKVEFLVSFYNNEISEKSEIFDDQFSVERPDGSNFTLKIRSTKLEDSAMYFCASSVDPNQPQHFGDGTRLSIL.

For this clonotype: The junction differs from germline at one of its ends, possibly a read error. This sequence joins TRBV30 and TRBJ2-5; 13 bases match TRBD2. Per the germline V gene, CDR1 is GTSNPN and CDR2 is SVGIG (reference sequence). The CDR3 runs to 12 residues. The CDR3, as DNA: TGTGCCTGGAGCGGACTAGCGGGGGCGGGGAACTTC. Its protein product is CAWSGLAGAGNF.

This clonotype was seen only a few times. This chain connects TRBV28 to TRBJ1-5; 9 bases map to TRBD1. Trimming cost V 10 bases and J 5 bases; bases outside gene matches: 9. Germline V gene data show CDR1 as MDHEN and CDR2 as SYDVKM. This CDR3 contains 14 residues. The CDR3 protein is CATKQGAGDQPQHF. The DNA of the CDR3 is TGTGCCACCAAACAGGGGGCAGGAGATCAGCCCCAGCATTTT.

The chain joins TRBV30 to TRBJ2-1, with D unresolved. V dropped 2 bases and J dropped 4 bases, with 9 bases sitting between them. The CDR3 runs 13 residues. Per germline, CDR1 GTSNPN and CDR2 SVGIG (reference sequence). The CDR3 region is CAWSRHSYNEQFF. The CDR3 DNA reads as TGTGCCTGGAGTCGACACTCATACAATGAGCAGTTCTTC.

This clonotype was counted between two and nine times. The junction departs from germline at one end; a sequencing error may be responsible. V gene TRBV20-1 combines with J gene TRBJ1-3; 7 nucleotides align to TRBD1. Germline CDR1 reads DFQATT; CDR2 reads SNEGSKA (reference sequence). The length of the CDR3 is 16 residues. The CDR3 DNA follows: TGCAGTGCCCGCCAGGGGGACCACAGATCTGGAAACACCATACATTTT. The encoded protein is CSARQGDHRSGNTIHF.

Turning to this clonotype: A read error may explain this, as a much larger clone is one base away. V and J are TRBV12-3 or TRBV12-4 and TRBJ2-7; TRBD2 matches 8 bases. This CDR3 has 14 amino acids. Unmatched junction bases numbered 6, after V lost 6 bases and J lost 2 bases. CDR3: CASSRGLVTYEQYF. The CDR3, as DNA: TGTGCCAGCAGCCGGGGACTAGTCACCTACGAGCAGTACTTC.

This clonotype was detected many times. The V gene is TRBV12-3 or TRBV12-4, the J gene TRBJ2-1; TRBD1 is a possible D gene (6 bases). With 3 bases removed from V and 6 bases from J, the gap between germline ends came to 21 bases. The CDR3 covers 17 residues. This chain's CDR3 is CASSLPWDTALGNEQFF. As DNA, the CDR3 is TGTGCCAGCAGTTTGCCGTGGGACACCGCTCTGGGCAATGAGCAGTTCTTC.

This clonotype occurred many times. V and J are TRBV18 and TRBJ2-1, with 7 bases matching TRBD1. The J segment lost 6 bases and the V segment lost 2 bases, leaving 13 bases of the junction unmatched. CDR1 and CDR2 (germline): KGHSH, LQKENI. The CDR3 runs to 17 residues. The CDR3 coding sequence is TGTGCCAGCTCACCAAGGTCCGGGCAGGGGGTGCGCAATGAGCAGTTCTTC. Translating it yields CASSPRSGQGVRNEQFF.

CDR3 sequence (DNA): TGTGCCAGCAGCAATCCTGCCTCGAATGAGCAGTTCTTC. Translation: CASSNPASNEQFF. V and J are TRBV13 and TRBJ2-1; D gene ambiguous. Deletions cut 5 bases from V and 7 bases from J, with 12 bases between. This CDR3 contains 13 residues. Germline CDR1 is PRHDT and CDR2 is FYEKMQ (reference sequence).

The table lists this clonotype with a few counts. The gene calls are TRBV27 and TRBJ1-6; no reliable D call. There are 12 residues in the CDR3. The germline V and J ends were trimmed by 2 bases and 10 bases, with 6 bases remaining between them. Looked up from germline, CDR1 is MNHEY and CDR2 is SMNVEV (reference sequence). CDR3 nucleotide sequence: TGTGCCAGCAGTTTACCCGGGTCACCCCTCCACTTT. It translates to CASSLPGSPLHF.

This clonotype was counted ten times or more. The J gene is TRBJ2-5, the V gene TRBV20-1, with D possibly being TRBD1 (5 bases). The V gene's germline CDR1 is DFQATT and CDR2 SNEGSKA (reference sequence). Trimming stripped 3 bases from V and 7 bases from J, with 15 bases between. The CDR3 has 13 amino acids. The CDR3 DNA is TGCAGTGCTAGCTCCGGCCAGGGATGGACCCAGTACTTC. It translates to CSASSGQGWTQYF.